Ten or more counts support the clone carrying this TCR beta chain. This entry belongs to a study of T cells in Graves' hyperthyroidism and ophthalmopathy. Looked up from germline, CDR1 is SGHDN and CDR2 is FVKESK. V was cut by 6 bases and J by 2 bases, with 10 bases left in between. The length of the CDR3 is 14 residues. From RNA transcripts, TCR beta CDR3 regions were amplified. Initially, a first-round RT-PCR of the TCR CDR3 employed the HTBI primer set. TCRdb passed the multiplex PCR reads through MiXCR, listing each CDR3 protein once. The table records 300,000 to 350,000 distinct CDR3 sequences, around a fifth of them present only once. Uncontrolled infection, other autoimmune disease, pregnancy and lactation each barred patients from inclusion. Clinicians diagnosed patients from clinical symptoms, serum thyroxine and TRAb, thyroid ultrasound and orbital computed tomography.

Sequenced: blood. The receptor was derived from a woman between 50 and 59 years old with Graves' hyperthyroidism. The rearrangement links TRBV14 to TRBJ2-2, with TRBD1 as a possible D gene (6 bases). Written as DNA, the CDR3 is TGTGCCAGCAGGCAACAGGGTAACACCGGGGAGCTGTTTTTT. This gives the protein CASRQQGNTGELFF.